This T cell receptor (beta chain) appears in the sequencing data of a study of CD8 T cells in ankylosing spondylitis. Each CDR3 protein gets one entry after TCRdb re-called the 5' RACE reads with MiXCR. There are 84,000 or so distinct CDR3 sequences in the sample; around 27% occur only once, and around three fifths lies in the top ten. Study-level findings and limits: Ankylosing spondylitis blood appeared to carry a characteristic TCR beta motif of roughly 8 highly homologous variants.

V was clipped by 3 bases and J by 2 bases; unmatched bases: 3. This CDR3 is 14 amino acids long. On this clonotype: The antigen is undetermined.

The TCR comes from a male donor with ankylosing spondylitis or in good health (not recorded which). J is TRBJ1-1 and V is TRBV12-3 or TRBV12-4; TRBD1 matches at 7 bases. Sample: blood, either unsorted or a sorted T cell fraction (not recorded which). CDR3 amino acids: CASSLRDRNTEAFF. The DNA of the CDR3 is TGTGCCAGCAGTTTGAGGGACAGAAACACTGAAGCTTTCTTT.